This TCR beta chain was recorded in a study of blood T cell repertoires in COVID-19. The wider study: Collection of acute and convalescent COVID-19 samples took place in the United States, Italy and Spain.

Clones were sequenced by immunoSEQ multiplex PCR, and TCRdb holds only the in-frame ones, with some missing. Among about 140,000 clones, 87% were seen once, and the ten largest hold about 4.3%. Germline values: CDR1 MNHEY, CDR2 SVGAGI. With 6 bases removed from V and 6 bases from J, the gap between germline ends came to 12 bases. The CDR3 is 12 residues long. This chain joins TRBV6-5 and TRBJ2-7, with D unresolved. This clonotype was sampled from a woman aged 40 to 50 with acute or convalescent COVID-19. Input material: peripheral blood. This CDR3 reads CASRSTRVEQYF. CDR3 nucleotide sequence: TGTGCCAGCAGATCAACCCGGGTCGAGCAGTACTTC.